This entry is about one T cell receptor (beta chain). Its antigen is currently unknown. V was clipped by 5 bases and J by 3 bases; unmatched bases: 4. CDR1 and CDR2 from the germline V gene are SGHTA and FQGNSA. CDR3 length: 16 amino acids. Only CD45RO-negative cells positively selected for CCR7 counted as naive CD8 cells, so terminally differentiated effector memory CD45RA+ cells were excluded. Only Caucasian adults living in Nashville, Tennessee served as donors. This entry comes from a study of shared clonotypes between healthy human individuals. Clones were read by immunoSEQ multiplex PCR, and TCRdb kept only the in-frame ones, dropping some. In the table there are about 2.1 million clones, 80% to 95% of which are singletons. Notes on the study in general: Naive subsets generally exceeded memory subsets in estimated richness. With a handful of donors compared, around 5% of naive CD4 clonotypes were shared.

Sequenced input: naive CD8+ T cells from PBMCs. The receptor comes from a man aged 18-30 years in good health. Some clones in this sample may be carry-over from other donors' samples. This sequence joins TRBV7-2 and TRBJ2-1; 13 nucleotides line up with TRBD2. Here the CDR3 DNA reads TGTGCCAGCAGCGACCGGACTAGCGGGGGCTACAATGAGCAGTTCTTC. It is translated as CASSDRTSGGYNEQFF.